The 28 T cell receptor beta chains presented below share a single source sample, sequenced in a study of blood T cell repertoires in COVID-19. Assay used: immunoSEQ multiplex PCR; TCRdb lists only in-frame clones, some missing. The sample contains 110,000 or so clones, approximately 81% of which appear only once. What was sequenced was peripheral blood. Receptor source: a human donor in a cohort sampled during active COVID-19.

The CDR3 bases are TGTGCCAGCAGCCACCTAGCGGGGGTGGGGCATGAGCAGTTCTTC. It codes for CASSHLAGVGHEQFF. This sequence joins TRBV3-1 (or the pseudogene TRBV3-2) and TRBJ2-1; 10 bases are a match to TRBD2. This CDR3 is built from 15 residues. Germline V lookup: CDR1 LGHDT, CDR2 YNNKEL (reference sequence). Trimming at V came to 3 bases and at J to 8 bases, leaving 7 bases not matched to a gene.

V usage is TRBV4-1 and J usage is TRBJ1-2; the D gene is possibly TRBD1 (5 bases). CDR3 size: 13 residues. V was clipped by 1 base and J by 8 bases, with 11 bases between them. Germline V CDR1 and CDR2: MGHRA, YSYEKL. The CDR3 region is CASSQGSGRGYTF. The CDR3 nucleotides read TGCGCCAGCAGCCAAGGTTCAGGGAGGGGCTACACCTTC.

This sequence joins TRBV25-1 and TRBJ2-2; 7 positions agree with TRBD2. CDR1 is MGHDK, CDR2 SYGVNS, per germline. The trim removed 4 bases at V and 6 bases at J, leaving 2 bases unmatched. The CDR3 runs 13 residues. The DNA of the CDR3 is TGTGCCAGCAGTGTAGGGAGGGCCGGGGAGCTGTTTTTT. Its translation is CASSVGRAGELFF.

The chain combines TRBV13 with TRBJ1-2; possible D gene TRBD1, 5 bases. Germline V lookup: CDR1 PRHDT, CDR2 FYEKMQ (reference sequence). The CDR3 length is 18 residues. The germline V and J ends were trimmed by 5 bases and 1 base, with 23 bases remaining between them. The CDR3 region is CASSNSGGTLEFNYGYTF. The CDR3 DNA follows: TGTGCCAGCAGCAACAGTGGGGGGACGCTGGAATTTAACTATGGCTACACCTTC.

The V and J genes are TRBV5-1 and TRBJ2-5; D unresolved. Germline values: CDR1 SGHRS, CDR2 YFSETQ. The CDR3 is made up of 13 amino acids. With 2 bases removed from V and 0 bases from J, the gap between germline ends came to 5 bases. Here the CDR3 DNA reads TGCGCCAGCAGCTTAACAGACCAAGAGACCCAGTACTTC. It is translated as CASSLTDQETQYF.

The genes are TRBV6-2 or TRBV6-3 and TRBJ2-3, with D perhaps matching TRBD1 (6 bases). The germline CDR1 and CDR2 sequences are MNHEY and SVGEGT. The length of the CDR3 is 15 residues. The ends were cut back, 5 bases at V and 0 bases at J, with 12 bases in the middle. CDR3 amino acids: CASSLDSSSTDTQYF. CDR3 coding DNA: TGTGCCAGCAGTCTGGACAGCTCTAGCACAGATACGCAGTATTTT.

This clone has just one count. The rearrangement uses TRBV29-1 and TRBJ1-2, with 9 bases aligning to TRBD1. From germline, CDR1 is SQVTM and CDR2 ANQGSEA. This CDR3 region has 14 residues. The trim removed 2 bases at V and 2 bases at J, leaving 3 bases unmatched. The CDR3 reads CSVEKQGANYGYTF. DNA for the CDR3: TGCAGCGTTGAAAAACAGGGGGCCAACTATGGCTACACCTTC.

The V call is TRBV19, the J call TRBJ1-6, with 9 bases identical to TRBD1. Per germline, CDR1 LNHDA and CDR2 SQIVND (reference sequence). The CDR3 runs 16 residues. Trimming took 3 bases from V and 4 from J; bases not matched to a gene: 4. The chain's CDR3 is CASSMTDRGYNSPLHF. The CDR3 region has the DNA TGTGCCAGTAGTATGACCGACAGGGGGTATAATTCACCCCTCCACTTT.

CDR3 sequence: CASGAWGFTDTQYF. Here the CDR3 DNA reads TGTGCCAGCGGGGCATGGGGATTCACAGATACGCAGTATTTT. V is TRBV7-8 and J is TRBJ2-3; tentative D call: TRBD1 (5 bases). Trimming took 8 bases from V and 2 from J, leaving 14 bases between them. Germline CDR1 SGHVS, CDR2 FQNEAQ. The CDR3 totals 14 residues.

The CDR3 DNA is TGTGCCAGCAGCTTGGACACTGACAATGAGCAGTTCTTC. Translated, it gives CASSLDTDNEQFF. The chain recombines TRBV7-3 with TRBJ2-1, with a weak D call TRBD1 (5 bases). Germline V gene data show CDR1 as SGHTA and CDR2 as FQGTGA. This CDR3 contains 13 residues. V was shortened by 3 bases and J by 5 bases, with 8 bases between the two germline ends.

The rearrangement links TRBV7-2 to TRBJ2-3, with 9 bases lining up with TRBD1. J lost 13 bases, V lost 6 bases, and 14 bases had no gene match. This CDR3 region has 14 residues. Germline loops: CDR1 SGHTA, CDR2 FQGNSA. The CDR3: CASSLPNPGTGKYF. The CDR3, as DNA: TGTGCCAGCAGTTTACCCAACCCCGGGACAGGGAAGTATTTT.

The chain couples TRBV5-1 to TRBJ2-5, with D perhaps TRBD1 (7 bases). The length of the CDR3 is 13 residues. Germline values: CDR1 SGHRS, CDR2 YFSETQ. V gave up 4 bases and J gave up 9 bases, with 16 bases separating them. The CDR3 DNA follows: TGCGCCAGCAGCGTCCGACAGGGCGGGGCCCAGTACTTC. This codes for CASSVRQGGAQYF.

The J gene is TRBJ1-4, the V gene TRBV5-4; TRBD1 matches 9 bases. The germline CDR1 and CDR2 sequences are SGHNT and YYREEE (reference sequence). The CDR3 is 14 amino acids. Germline trimming cut 0 bases from V and 6 bases from J; bases unmatched to any gene: 0. In DNA form, the CDR3 reads TGTGCCAGCAGCTTGGGGACAGGGGATGAAAAACTGTTTTTT. Amino acid sequence: CASSLGTGDEKLFF. The full variable domain, its missing parts supplied by reference TRBV5-4 and TRBJ1-4, is ETGVTQSPTHLIKTRGQQVTLRCSSQSGHNTVSWYQQALGQGPQFIFQYYREEENGRGNFPPRFSGLQFPNYSSELNVNALELDDSALYLCASSLGTGDEKLFFGSGTQLSVL.

V usage is TRBV7-9 and J usage is TRBJ1-1; a possible D gene is TRBD1 (5 bases). The V gene's germline CDR1 is SEHNR and CDR2 FQNEAQ (reference sequence). The CDR3 runs 14 residues. V gave up 3 bases and J gave up 1 base, with 9 bases separating them. CDR3 region: CASSFRAGNTEAFF. Written as DNA, the CDR3 is TGTGCCAGCAGCTTCAGGGCAGGGAACACTGAAGCTTTCTTT.

The chain carries TRBV10-3 and TRBJ2-7; 7 bases are shared with TRBD1. Trimming took 0 bases from V and 5 from J; bases not matched to a gene: 10. CDR3 length: 16 residues. Germline values: CDR1 ENHRY, CDR2 SYGVKD. CDR3: CAISESGVDRAHEQYF. The CDR3 DNA is TGTGCCATCAGTGAGTCCGGGGTAGACAGGGCCCACGAGCAGTACTTC.

V gene TRBV18 combines with J gene TRBJ1-5; D call uncertain. CDR1 and CDR2 (germline): KGHSH, LQKENI. The CDR3 is made up of 13 amino acids. Trimming took off 4 bases at V and 7 bases at J, with 11 bases between the two ends. Here the CDR3 reads CASSQEGSQPQHF. CDR3 nucleotides: TGTGCCAGCTCACAAGAGGGAAGCCAGCCCCAGCATTTT.

The CDR3 spells CASSSRSRFGEQYF. The CDR3 coding sequence is TGTGCCAGCAGTTCCCGGAGTCGGTTTGGCGAGCAGTACTTC. The chain uses TRBV6-2 or TRBV6-3 and TRBJ2-7; D is uncertain. Germline lookup yields CDR1 MNHEY and CDR2 SVGEGT. This CDR3 comprises 14 residues. Trimming took 4 bases from V and 6 from J, leaving 16 bases between them.

This chain connects TRBV30 to TRBJ2-1; D might be TRBD2 (6 bases). Germline CDR1 and CDR2: GTSNPN and SVGIG (reference sequence). CDR3 length equals 14 residues. The germline V and J ends were trimmed by 4 bases and 9 bases, with 19 bases remaining between them. Here the CDR3 DNA reads TGTGCCTGGACCCCGGGCCCTAGCGTGGGTGAGCAGTTCTTC. This sequence encodes CAWTPGPSVGEQFF. Full variable domain (missing parts from reference TRBV30 and TRBJ2-1): SQTIHQWPATLVQPVGSPLSLECTVEGTSNPNLYWYRQAAGRGLQLLFYSVGIGQISSEVPQNLSASRPQDRQFILSSKKLLLSDSGFYLCAWTPGPSVGEQFFGPGTRLTVL.

Only one count was recorded for this clone. The chain joins TRBV5-4 to TRBJ2-7; D not certain. Trimming shortened V by 3 bases and J by 2 bases, and 3 bases separated the two germline ends. Germline CDR1 SGHNT, CDR2 YYREEE (reference sequence). CDR3 length: 11 residues. The CDR3 nucleotides read TGTGCCAGCAGCTCCACCTACGAGCAGTACTTC. Amino acid sequence: CASSSTYEQYF.

The J gene is TRBJ2-1, the V gene TRBV3-1 (or the pseudogene TRBV3-2); TRBD2 might be the D (5 bases). Trimming removed 1 base at V and 3 bases at J, with 19 bases between. Germline V gene sequence: CDR1 LGHDT, CDR2 YNNKEL (reference sequence). The CDR3 extends over 18 amino acids. CDR3 in amino acids: CASSQGESLAPFYNEQFF. The CDR3 DNA sequence: TGTGCCAGCAGCCAAGGGGAAAGTCTAGCCCCCTTCTACAATGAGCAGTTCTTC.

In this sample, this clone turned up once. The rearrangement joins TRBV30 to TRBJ1-2, with a tentative D call TRBD1 (6 bases). V lost 2 bases and J 9 bases, leaving 16 bases between the germline ends. The V gene's germline CDR1 is GTSNPN and CDR2 SVGIG (reference sequence). The CDR3 loop spans 13 amino acids. The CDR3 region is CAWSYTGTRRYTF. DNA of the CDR3: TGTGCCTGGAGTTACACAGGGACAAGGCGCTACACCTTC. The full variable domain, in which reference TRBV30 and TRBJ1-2 provide the parts outside the CDR3, is SQTIHQWPATLVQPVGSPLSLECTVEGTSNPNLYWYRQAAGRGLQLLFYSVGIGQISSEVPQNLSASRPQDRQFILSSKKLLLSDSGFYLCAWSYTGTRRYTFGSGTRLTVV.

This chain connects TRBV19 to TRBJ1-2; perhaps TRBD1 as D (6 bases). CDR1 is LNHDA and CDR2 is SQIVND in the germline V gene (reference sequence). The CDR3 has 15 residues. The V end lost 2 bases, the J end lost 2 bases, and 12 bases lay between the germline ends. The CDR3 here is CASSIIDRPNYGYTF. CDR3 coding DNA: TGTGCCAGTAGTATAATCGACAGGCCAAACTATGGCTACACCTTC.

For this clone: The germline gene is not matched at one end of the junction; a read error may be the cause. The CDR3 here is CASSLWAGGADTSEKLFF. The DNA of the CDR3 is TGTGCCAGCAGTTTATGGGCGGGGGGCGCAGATACTAGTGAAAAACTGTTTTTT. The chain recombines TRBV28 with TRBJ1-4; a possible D gene is TRBD1 (6 bases). Germline values: CDR1 MDHEN, CDR2 SYDVKM. The CDR3 sequence is 18 residues long.

This chain links TRBV5-5 with TRBJ2-2, with 10 bases identical to TRBD1. The V gene's germline CDR1 is SGHKS and CDR2 YYEKEE (reference sequence). Trimming took 3 bases from V and 3 from J; bases not matched to a gene: 2. The CDR3 extends over 15 amino acids. CDR3 in amino acids: CASSSGTGDTGELFF. The CDR3, as DNA: TGTGCCAGCAGCTCCGGGACAGGGGACACCGGGGAGCTGTTTTTT.

V gene TRBV7-8 combines with J gene TRBJ2-1; 12 nucleotides agree with TRBD2. The germline V gene encodes CDR1 SGHVS and CDR2 FQNEAQ. The CDR3 contains 21 residues. V was pared by 1 base and J by 0 bases, with 13 bases of the junction left unmatched. CDR3 DNA: TGTGCCAGCAGCTTAGTTAGAGGGAGGACTAGCGGGGCAAGCTCCTACAATGAGCAGTTCTTC. It specifies CASSLVRGRTSGASSYNEQFF.

V gene TRBV27 combines with J gene TRBJ1-2, with unresolved D. The CDR3 has 15 residues. Germline V gene data show CDR1 as MNHEY and CDR2 as SMNVEV (reference sequence). V was clipped by 2 bases and J by 8 bases, with 18 bases between them. CDR3 in amino acids: CASSLNGGNPGGYTF. DNA for the CDR3: TGTGCCAGCAGTTTAAACGGCGGTAACCCGGGGGGCTACACCTTC.

The chain has TRBV28 and TRBJ1-1, with 7 bases fitting TRBD1. Germline V CDR1 and CDR2: MDHEN, SYDVKM. CDR3 length equals 13 residues. CDR3 in amino acids: CFSTGSVNTEAFF. In nucleotides, the CDR3 is TGTTTCTCGACAGGGAGCGTGAACACTGAAGCTTTCTTT.

This clone has a single count. V and J are TRBV28 and TRBJ2-1; 13 bases align to TRBD2. With V trimmed by 6 bases and J by 7 bases, 6 bases remained unmatched. This CDR3 is 15 amino acids long. Per the germline V gene, CDR1 is MDHEN and CDR2 is SYDVKM. The chain's CDR3 is CASSLLAGGRNEQFF. The CDR3 coding sequence is TGTGCCAGCAGCCTACTAGCGGGGGGGCGGAATGAGCAGTTCTTC.